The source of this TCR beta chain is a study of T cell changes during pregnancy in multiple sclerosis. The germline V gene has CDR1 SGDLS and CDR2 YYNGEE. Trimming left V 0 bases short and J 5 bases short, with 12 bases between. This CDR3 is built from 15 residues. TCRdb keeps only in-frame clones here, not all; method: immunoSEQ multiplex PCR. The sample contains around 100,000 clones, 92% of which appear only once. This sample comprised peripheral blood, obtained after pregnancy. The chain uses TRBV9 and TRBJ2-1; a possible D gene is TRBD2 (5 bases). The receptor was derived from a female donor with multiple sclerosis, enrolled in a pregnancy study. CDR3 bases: TGTGCCAGCAGCGTAGGAGCCAGCGGACACAATGAGCAGTTCTTC. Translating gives CASSVGASGHNEQFF.